The 21 T cell receptor beta chains given below trace back to one sample, sequenced in a study of T cell repertoires in ileal Crohn's disease. TCRdb's table, derived via immunoSEQ multiplex PCR, lists solely in-frame clones and lacks some. Of approximately 27,000 clones listed, about 80% were seen once; the top ten hold 15% to 20%. The sequenced sample consisted of ileal tissue. The receptors derive from an adult with Crohn's disease.

This clone was found a few times. This chain connects TRBV27 to TRBJ2-3, with 13 bases aligning to TRBD2. CDR1 is MNHEY and CDR2 is SMNVEV in the germline V gene (reference sequence). J was trimmed by 5 bases and V by 8 bases; bases with no gene match: 10. CDR3 length: 16 amino acids. The chain's CDR3 is CASQRTSGRAQDTQYF. CDR3 nucleotides: TGTGCCAGCCAGCGCACTAGCGGGAGGGCCCAAGATACGCAGTATTTT.

In regard to this clone: Relative to the germline gene, one junction end is altered; a read error may explain this. J is TRBJ2-3 and V is TRBV6-4; D unclear. Germline-derived CDR1 and CDR2 are MRHNA and SNTAGT. The CDR3 contains 14 residues. The CDR3 is CTSSDSQASDTQYF. The DNA for the CDR3 is TGTACCAGCAGTGACTCCCAAGCTTCAGATACGCAGTATTTT.

The chain employs TRBV7-8 and TRBJ2-7; D is perhaps TRBD1 (5 bases). CDR3 size: 14 residues. Germline V lookup: CDR1 SGHVS, CDR2 FQNEAQ. Trimming left V 5 bases short and J 3 bases short, with 14 bases between. CDR3 coding DNA: TGTGCCAGCAGCCAAGTAGGACAAGACTACGAGCAGTACTTC. Its protein product is CASSQVGQDYEQYF.

The J gene is TRBJ1-2, the V gene TRBV19; D gene ambiguous. The germline V and J ends were trimmed by 1 base and 2 bases, with 5 bases remaining between them. The CDR3 consists of 13 residues. Per the germline V gene, CDR1 is LNHDA and CDR2 is SQIVND (reference sequence). The CDR3 DNA is TGTGCCAGTAGTATAGCCAGGAACTATGGCTACACCTTC. It is translated as CASSIARNYGYTF.

This chain links TRBV5-1 with TRBJ2-5; tentative D call: TRBD1 (5 bases). Germline lookup yields CDR1 SGHRS and CDR2 YFSETQ. The CDR3 is 14 amino acids. The V end lost 0 bases, the J end lost 7 bases, and 13 bases lay between the germline ends. In DNA, the CDR3 is TGCGCCAGCAGCTTGGAGACAGTCTTTGGGACCCAGTACTTC. It is translated as CASSLETVFGTQYF. Full variable domain (remainder filled in from reference TRBV5-1 and TRBJ2-5): KAGVTQTPRYLIKTRGQQVTLSCSPISGHRSVSWYQQTPGQGLQFLFEYFSETQRNKGNFPGRFSGRQFSNSRSEMNVSTLELGDSALYLCASSLETVFGTQYFGPGTRLLVL.

There are a few counts of this clone. This chain joins TRBV5-1 and TRBJ2-5, with 8 bases matching TRBD2. The germline V gene encodes CDR1 SGHRS and CDR2 YFSETQ. The CDR3 runs 15 residues. Trimming took 0 bases from V and 5 from J; bases not matched to a gene: 6. This chain's CDR3 is CASSLAKVAGETQYF. CDR3 nucleotides: TGCGCCAGCAGCTTGGCCAAGGTAGCGGGGGAGACCCAGTACTTC.

The CDR3 DNA follows: TGTGCCTGGAGCGCAGCCCGCGGTTCACCCCTCCACTTT. Protein sequence: CAWSAARGSPLHF. This chain uses TRBV30 with TRBJ1-6; no firm D call. The CDR3 spans 13 residues. V was clipped by 3 bases and J by 9 bases, with 12 bases between them. The germline gives CDR1 GTSNPN, CDR2 SVGIG (reference sequence).

This chain connects TRBV7-2 to TRBJ2-7, with D possibly TRBD1 on 5 matching bases. This CDR3 has 14 amino acids. Trimming took off 1 base at V and 6 bases at J, with 13 bases between the two ends. Per the germline V gene, CDR1 is SGHTA and CDR2 is FQGNSA. The CDR3 DNA follows: TGTGCCAGCAGCTTAGGGGTCGCCAGGGCCGAGCAGTACTTC. Translated, it gives CASSLGVARAEQYF.

The J gene is TRBJ1-6, the V gene TRBV7-3, with 9 bases that match TRBD1. V lost 5 bases, J lost 9 bases, and 8 bases stayed unmatched. Germline assignment: CDR1 SGHTA and CDR2 FQGTGA. This CDR3 comprises 15 residues. The CDR3 DNA sequence: TGTGCCAGCAGCCTGGACGGGACAGGGACTTCACCCCTCCACTTT. It encodes CASSLDGTGTSPLHF.

The chain links TRBV7-8 to TRBJ1-1; D is uncertain. The V end was cut by 7 bases, the J end by 6 bases, with 24 bases between. CDR1 and CDR2 (germline): SGHVS, FQNEAQ. The CDR3 sequence is 16 residues long. CDR3 sequence reads: CASTKAPGLVRPEAFF. The CDR3 DNA reads TGTGCCAGCACCAAAGCACCCGGACTCGTCCGCCCTGAAGCTTTCTTT.

The V gene is TRBV18, the J gene TRBJ1-2; D is unresolved. V lost 3 bases, J lost 8 bases, and 19 bases lay in between. In germline, CDR1 is KGHSH, CDR2 LQKENI. CDR3 length: 15 residues. The CDR3 region has the DNA TGTGCCAGCTCACCTGTCCCTAAAATCGGAGGGGGCTACACCTTC. Translating gives CASSPVPKIGGGYTF.

The J gene is TRBJ2-7, the V gene TRBV6-5, with D tentatively TRBD1 (6 bases). Germline V gene lookup returns CDR1 MNHEY and CDR2 SVGAGI. V was pared by 8 bases and J by 2 bases, with 13 bases between. This CDR3 is 13 amino acids long. The DNA for the CDR3 is TGTGCCAGCCGGGACATCCTCACCTACGAGCAGTACTTC. Residues: CASRDILTYEQYF.

This sequence joins TRBV27 and TRBJ1-2; 9 positions agree with TRBD1. The CDR3 extends over 15 amino acids. Trimming took 5 bases from V and 8 from J; bases not matched to a gene: 12. CDR1 MNHEY and CDR2 SMNVEV come from the germline V gene (reference sequence). CDR3 DNA sequence: TGTGCCAGCAGTGTGTCCGGGACAGGGACTGGAGGCTACACCTTC. It specifies CASSVSGTGTGGYTF.

This clone was observed once. V usage is TRBV7-8 and J usage is TRBJ2-5; 7 bases are a match to TRBD2. Per the germline V gene, CDR1 is SGHVS and CDR2 is FQNEAQ. V lost 4 bases, J lost 10 bases, and 9 bases stayed unmatched. The CDR3 consists of 13 residues. The CDR3 protein is CASSSSGGSSQYF. The CDR3, as DNA: TGTGCCAGCAGCTCGTCCGGGGGGTCGAGCCAGTACTTC.

The J gene is TRBJ2-2, the V gene TRBV27, with TRBD2 matching 8 bases. Germline CDR1 reads MNHEY; CDR2 reads SMNVEV (reference sequence). V lost 6 bases to trimming and J lost 4 bases; unmatched junction nucleotides: 13. The CDR3 length is 17 residues. DNA for the CDR3: TGTGCCAGCAGCGGGCCGGGGAGCGGGAGTGGCACCGGGGAGCTGTTTTTT. Amino acids: CASSGPGSGSGTGELFF.

The chain joins TRBV5-4 to TRBJ1-2; maybe TRBD1 (6 bases). The germline V gene encodes CDR1 SGHNT and CDR2 YYREEE (reference sequence). The ends were cut back, 3 bases at V and 10 bases at J, with 16 bases in the middle. The CDR3 length is 13 residues. CDR3 bases: TGTGCCAGCAGCTGGGACAAAGGAAACGACTACACCTTC. Translated, it gives CASSWDKGNDYTF.

The V and J genes are TRBV2 and TRBJ2-2, with 11 bases matching TRBD2. Germline loops: CDR1 SNHLY, CDR2 FYNNEI. Trimming took 7 bases from V and 4 from J; bases not matched to a gene: 5. The CDR3 is 15 residues long. The CDR3, as DNA: TGTGCCAGCATAGGAACTAGCGGGGGCACCGGGGAGCTGTTTTTT. This gives the protein CASIGTSGGTGELFF.

The chain is built from TRBV5-4 and TRBJ1-6; a weak D match, TRBD1 (5 bases). CDR3 length: 15 residues. V lost 2 bases and J 9 bases, leaving 15 bases between the germline ends. The germline V gene encodes CDR1 SGHNT and CDR2 YYREEE (reference sequence). DNA for the CDR3: TGTGCCAGCAGCTTATCCCCCCAGGGTAGTTCACCCCTCCACTTT. It specifies CASSLSPQGSSPLHF.

This sequence joins TRBV29-1 and TRBJ2-5, with 10 bases that match TRBD2. CDR1 and CDR2 from the germline V gene are SQVTM and ANQGSEA. Losses at the gene ends were 3 bases for V and 9 bases for J; bases not matched to a gene: 10. This CDR3 region has 14 residues. This CDR3 is CSVDLSGRVGAQYF. The CDR3 bases are TGCAGCGTTGATTTGAGCGGGAGGGTGGGAGCCCAGTACTTC.

The V and J genes are TRBV19 and TRBJ2-4; a possible D gene is TRBD2 (6 bases). With 6 bases removed from V and 6 bases from J, the gap between germline ends came to 12 bases. The CDR3 length is 13 residues. Germline V gives CDR1 LNHDA, CDR2 SQIVND (reference sequence). DNA for the CDR3: TGTGCCAGTAGAGGAGGAGGGGTAAACATTCAGTACTTC. It yields the protein CASRGGGVNIQYF.

The rearrangement links TRBV6-6 to TRBJ2-5; D is perhaps TRBD2 (6 bases). Trimming removed 7 bases at V and 3 bases at J, with 12 bases between. The CDR3 contains 13 residues. CDR1 is MNHNY, CDR2 SVGAGI, per germline (reference sequence). The DNA of the CDR3 is TGTGCCAGCACCAGGGACTTTAAAGAGACCCAGTACTTC. This encodes CASTRDFKETQYF.